This entry lists 13 T cell receptor beta chains sequenced from one sample in a study of human T cells and chemical hapten exposure (dated by TCRdb to the early 2020s). Library preparation used RACE. The sequencer listed for this sample is NextSeq 500. TCRdb passed the public sequencing reads through fastp at Q25 and MiXCR, retaining productive beta sequences. For every CDR3 protein sequence, its rows merge into one entry that carries the most common genes and DNA. The sample contains around 180,000 distinct CDR3 sequences, around 30% of them found a single time. The top ten clones comprise less than 3.5% of the sample. This sample's time point label indicates: pre-sensitization, week 0. What the treatment or condition label conveys for this sample: therapeutic diphenylcyclopropenone sensitization with weekly scalp DPC. The source material was whole blood, sampled in connection with sensitization to the hapten diphenylcyclopropenone (DPC). The receptors come from a young woman with alopecia areata. Some clones in this sample may be carry-over from other donors' samples.

The chain is built from TRBV30 and TRBJ1-2; 10 nucleotides line up with TRBD1. The V segment lost 8 bases and the J segment 2 bases; nucleotides outside the gene matches: 5. The germline V gene encodes CDR1 GTSNPN and CDR2 SVGIG (reference sequence). This CDR3 has 13 residues. The CDR3 DNA reads TGTGCCCAAGACAGGGGGCGGAACTATGGCTACACCTTC. Its protein product is CAQDRGRNYGYTF.

The CDR3 nucleotides are TGTGCCAGCAGTATTAGCGGGGGGACCTACAATGAGCAGTTCTTC. As protein: CASSISGGTYNEQFF. V and J are TRBV28 and TRBJ2-1, with 10 positions matching TRBD2. The CDR3 is 15 amino acids. V was pared by 5 bases and J by 2 bases, with 3 bases of the junction left unmatched. CDR1 is MDHEN and CDR2 is SYDVKM in the germline V gene.

This chain uses TRBV28 with TRBJ1-1; D gene ambiguous. This CDR3 spans 16 amino acids. CDR1 and CDR2 from the germline V gene are MDHEN and SYDVKM. The V end lost 2 bases, the J end lost 4 bases, and 17 bases lay between the germline ends. The CDR3 protein is CASSLPYIGSITEAFF. The CDR3 DNA follows: TGTGCCAGCAGTTTACCGTACATCGGGAGTATCACTGAAGCTTTCTTT.

This chain links TRBV10-3 with TRBJ2-7, with TRBD1 matching over 8 bases. The CDR3 spans 14 residues. From germline, CDR1 is ENHRY and CDR2 SYGVKD. V shed 3 bases, J shed 4 bases, and the junction held 5 bases outside the gene matches. The CDR3 sequence is CAISEAGGKYEQYF. In DNA form, the CDR3 reads TGTGCCATCAGTGAAGCAGGGGGCAAGTACGAGCAGTACTTC.

The V and J genes are TRBV9 and TRBJ2-2, with D uncertain. Trimming left V 0 bases short and J 2 bases short, with 11 bases between. The CDR3 loop spans 16 amino acids. Germline-derived CDR1 and CDR2 are SGDLS and YYNGEE. The CDR3 reads CASSVEGSPNTGELFF. In DNA, the CDR3 is TGTGCCAGCAGCGTAGAAGGTAGCCCTAACACCGGGGAGCTGTTTTTT.

The CDR3 sequence is CASSLGMSTDTQYF. CDR3 bases: TGTGCCAGCAGCTTGGGTATGTCCACAGATACGCAGTATTTT. The rearrangement links TRBV5-6 to TRBJ2-3; D gene uncertain. Germline V lookup: CDR1 SGHDT, CDR2 YYEEEE. With 0 bases removed from V and 2 bases from J, the gap between germline ends came to 7 bases. This CDR3 is built from 14 residues.

The sample holds a few counts of this clonotype. The rearrangement uses TRBV6-5 and TRBJ1-2; no firm D call. Germline CDR1 is MNHEY and CDR2 is SVGAGI. The V end was cut by 0 bases, the J end by 0 bases, with 5 bases between. CDR3 length equals 14 residues. CDR3 coding DNA: TGTGCCAGCAGTTACTCGCCAGCTAACTATGGCTACACCTTC. It translates to CASSYSPANYGYTF.

The chain is built from TRBV12-3 or TRBV12-4 and TRBJ1-5; D is uncertain. The CDR3 has 12 residues. V was trimmed by 1 base and J by 5 bases, leaving 3 bases between them. CDR3 nucleotide sequence: TGTGCCAGCAGTTTAGACGATCAGCCCCAGCATTTT. Translated: CASSLDDQPQHF.

This clonotype has more than one count but fewer than ten. The rearrangement joins TRBV28 to TRBJ1-1, with D possibly TRBD1 on 5 matching bases. V lost 2 bases and J 11 bases, leaving 12 bases between the germline ends. Per germline, CDR1 MDHEN and CDR2 SYDVKM. CDR3 length: 12 amino acids. CDR3 DNA: TGTGCCAGCAGTTTAAAGGGGACGCGCGCTTTCTTT. Protein sequence: CASSLKGTRAFF.

The gene calls are TRBV12-5 and TRBJ2-7, with D uncertain. Germline V gene data show CDR1 as LGHNT and CDR2 as FRNRAP. Trimming left V 2 bases short and J 4 bases short, with 6 bases between. The CDR3 loop spans 12 amino acids. Here the CDR3 reads CASGLSRYEQYF. The CDR3 DNA sequence: TGTGCTAGTGGTTTGTCGAGATACGAGCAGTACTTC.

On this clonotype: The junction departs from the called germline gene at one end, perhaps through a read error. The chain has TRBV4-1 and TRBJ1-2; no reliable D call. The CDR3 is 15 residues long. Germline V gene data show CDR1 as MGHRA and CDR2 as YSYEKL. CDR3 sequence: CTSSQVLAFSEGYTF. The CDR3 region has the DNA TGCACCAGCAGCCAAGTTTTGGCCTTCAGTGAAGGCTACACCTTC.

The chain links TRBV7-3 to TRBJ2-1; D possibly uses TRBD1 or TRBD2 (6 bases each). The CDR3 covers 13 residues. V gave up 2 bases and J gave up 8 bases, with 10 bases separating them. Per germline, CDR1 SGHTA and CDR2 FQGTGA. CDR3 bases: TGTGCCAGCAGCTTAGAGAGGGGGGATGAGCAGTTCTTC. Translation gives CASSLERGDEQFF.

The chain recombines TRBV4-2 with TRBJ2-5, with 7 bases that match TRBD1. This CDR3 region has 15 residues. V lost 3 bases to trimming and J lost 2 bases; unmatched junction nucleotides: 6. CDR1 and CDR2 (germline): LGHNA, YNFKEQ. The DNA of the CDR3 is TGTGCCAGCAGCCAGGGTACAGGGGATCAAGAGACCCAGTACTTC. Translating gives CASSQGTGDQETQYF.